Below are 14 T cell receptor beta chains sequenced from a single sample in a study of T cells in narcolepsy. Using immunoSEQ multiplex PCR, the repertoire was profiled, and TCRdb retains in-frame clones only, with some absent. This table has roughly 30,000 clones, 79% appearing once. Sequenced material: memory (CD45RA-) CD4+ T cells from blood. The origin of the receptors is a human donor in good health.

Worth noting for this clone: The junction differs from germline at one of its ends, possibly a read error. The chain has TRBV20-1 and TRBJ2-4; D is possibly TRBD2 (5 bases). The CDR3 loop spans 8 amino acids. Germline lookup yields CDR1 DFQATT and CDR2 SNEGSKA (reference sequence). The CDR3: CSTGTGNF. CDR3 bases: TGCAGTACCGGCACGGGAAACTTC.

In this sample, this clone turned up once. The chain recombines TRBV4-1 with TRBJ1-2; D not resolved. The V end was cut by 3 bases, the J end by 3 bases, with 14 bases between. CDR1 is MGHRA and CDR2 is YSYEKL in the germline V gene. This CDR3 has 15 residues. The CDR3 loop is CASSHPWQEDYGYTF. CDR3 in DNA: TGCGCCAGCAGCCATCCTTGGCAGGAGGACTATGGCTACACCTTC.

The chain recombines TRBV28 with TRBJ2-7; no clear D. V gave up 3 bases and J gave up 1 base, with 7 bases separating them. CDR3 length: 13 amino acids. The germline V gene has CDR1 MDHEN and CDR2 SYDVKM. The CDR3 coding sequence is TGTGCCAGCAGTTTTCCCAATTCCTACGAGCAGTACTTC. Translating it yields CASSFPNSYEQYF.

The chain links TRBV28 to TRBJ1-5; 7 positions agree with TRBD1. CDR1 is MDHEN, CDR2 SYDVKM, per germline. The junction had 19 bases not matched to a gene; V was cut back by 7 bases and J by 1 base. This CDR3 has 19 amino acids. This CDR3 is CASTRNRGWRGQSNQPQHF. CDR3 coding DNA: TGTGCCAGCACCAGAAATAGGGGATGGAGGGGGCAGAGCAATCAGCCCCAGCATTTT.

V usage is TRBV18 and J usage is TRBJ2-1; either TRBD1 or TRBD2 may fit D (5 bases each). Trimming shortened V by 1 base and J by 0 bases, and 16 bases separated the two germline ends. The CDR3 contains 18 residues. Germline V gene data show CDR1 as KGHSH and CDR2 as LQKENI. The CDR3 DNA reads TGTGCCAGCTCACCACGTAGGTTGGCAGGGAGCTCCTACAATGAGCAGTTCTTC. Amino acids: CASSPRRLAGSSYNEQFF.

This sequence joins TRBV6-4 and TRBJ1-5; possibly TRBD1 for D (5 bases). CDR1 is MRHNA, CDR2 SNTAGT, per germline. CDR3 length: 14 amino acids. Deletions cut 6 bases from V and 5 bases from J, with 14 bases between. The CDR3 protein is CASSPTGGDQPQHF. The CDR3 DNA reads as TGTGCCAGCAGCCCTACCGGGGGAGATCAGCCCCAGCATTTT.

CDR3 nucleotides: TGTGCCAGCAGCAAAGCGCGGGACAGGGACTACTACGAGCAGTACTTC. This sequence encodes CASSKARDRDYYEQYF. The gene calls are TRBV21-1 and TRBJ2-7; the DNA was not compared with TRBD1, the D call given in the table. TRBV21-1 is recorded as a pseudogene. The CDR3 runs to 16 residues.

The chain employs TRBV7-2 and TRBJ1-1; D gene unclear. The V and J ends lost 3 bases and 7 bases respectively, with 15 bases between them. Germline V gene sequence: CDR1 SGHTA, CDR2 FQGNSA. The CDR3 consists of 14 residues. CDR3 residues: CASSLRPTLGEAFF. CDR3 sequence (DNA): TGTGCCAGCAGCTTGCGGCCGACGTTGGGTGAAGCTTTCTTT.

This clone was detected only once. V usage is TRBV7-2 and J usage is TRBJ2-5; no reliable D call. This CDR3 comprises 14 residues. V shed 3 bases and J shed 1 base, with 9 bases lying between them. Per germline, CDR1 SGHTA and CDR2 FQGNSA. The CDR3: CASSLGASQETQYF. DNA of the CDR3: TGTGCCAGCAGCTTGGGTGCCTCCCAAGAGACCCAGTACTTC.

The rearrangement links TRBV4-2 to TRBJ1-1; D perhaps matches TRBD1 (5 bases). Germline V gene lookup returns CDR1 LGHNA and CDR2 YNFKEQ. V lost 3 bases, J lost 4 bases, and 18 bases lay in between. The CDR3 loop spans 16 amino acids. This CDR3 reads CASSHPRGGAGTEAFF. The DNA of the CDR3 is TGTGCCAGCAGCCATCCCAGAGGAGGGGCAGGCACTGAAGCTTTCTTT.

The V call is TRBV28, the J call TRBJ1-6; D is undetermined. The CDR3 covers 12 residues. CDR1 and CDR2 from the germline V gene are MDHEN and SYDVKM. Trimming removed 6 bases from V and 6 bases from J, with 6 bases in between. Here the CDR3 reads CASSNVNSPLHF. For the CDR3, the DNA is TGTGCCAGCAGCAACGTTAATTCACCCCTCCACTTT. The full variable domain, its missing parts supplied by reference TRBV28 and TRBJ1-6, is DVKVTQSSRYLVKRTGEKVFLECVQDMDHENMFWYRQDPGLGLRLIYFSYDVKMKEKGDIPEGYSVSREKKERFSLILESASTNQTSMYLCASSNVNSPLHFGNGTRLTVT.

The V and J genes are TRBV7-9 and TRBJ2-1; D not certain. This CDR3 contains 15 residues. Germline CDR1 and CDR2: SEHNR and FQNEAQ (reference sequence). Trimming cost V 2 bases and J 6 bases, with 14 bases left between them. The CDR3 protein is CASSLSGSPTNEQFF. For the CDR3, the DNA is TGTGCCAGCAGCTTATCTGGGTCCCCTACCAATGAGCAGTTCTTC.

The chain joins TRBV6-6 to TRBJ2-1; D is ambiguous. CDR3 length equals 13 residues. Germline CDR1 MNHNY, CDR2 SVGAGI (reference sequence). Trimming took off 4 bases at V and 0 bases at J, with 4 bases between the two ends. The CDR3 coding sequence is TGTGCCAGCAGTTCCAGCTCCTACAATGAGCAGTTCTTC. Amino acid sequence: CASSSSSYNEQFF.

The V and J genes are TRBV29-1 and TRBJ2-3; D tentatively fits TRBD1 or TRBD2 (5 bases each). V lost 4 bases, J lost 3 bases, and 5 bases lay in between. Germline values: CDR1 SQVTM, CDR2 ANQGSEA. The CDR3 spans 11 residues. This CDR3 reads CSVGGTDTQYF. The CDR3 bases are TGCAGCGTTGGGGGGACAGATACGCAGTATTTT.